This T cell receptor beta chain is drawn from a study of blood T cell repertoires in COVID-19. V was trimmed by 5 bases and J by 8 bases, leaving 12 bases between them. Germline assignment: CDR1 LNHDA and CDR2 SQIVND (reference sequence). The CDR3 is 12 amino acids. Here immunoSEQ multiplex PCR was the method, and the copy in TCRdb shows in-frame clones only, minus some. The table records about 180,000 clones, 70% to 90% of them present only once. The sequence derives from a woman aged 45-65 years with COVID-19, enrolled during active disease. The chain uses TRBV19 and TRBJ1-1; tentative D call: TRBD1 (5 bases). The source material was peripheral blood. In DNA, the CDR3 is TGTGCCAGTAGTGCCCGGACAACCGAAGCTTTCTTT. The encoded protein is CASSARTTEAFF.